The T cell receptor (beta chain) under discussion was sequenced for a study of blood T cell repertoires in COVID-19. Across the study: Collection of acute and convalescent COVID-19 samples took place in the United States, Italy and Spain. T cells, B-cell-depleted T cells, or PBMCs provided the cDNA or gDNA that served as material.

Authors' processing steps: Estimation of nucleated cell counts was performed using reference gene primer amplification. The method was immunoSEQ multiplex PCR; TCRdb's version includes in-frame clones alone and lacks a portion of them. The V and J calls and clone size are taken from that table; D and trimming were inferred from the DNA. The table has approximately 88,000 clones, 65% to 80% seen once. V lost 5 bases, J lost 3 bases, and 14 bases lay in between. The CDR3 length is 15 residues. The germline V gene encodes CDR1 SGHTA and CDR2 FQGNSA. Source material: peripheral blood. This clonotype originated in a human donor in a cohort sampled during active COVID-19. The V and J genes are TRBV7-2 and TRBJ1-5; D gene uncertain. The CDR3 spells CASSLSPRDNQPQHF. CDR3 nucleotide sequence: TGTGCCAGCAGCCTGTCTCCCCGGGACAATCAGCCCCAGCATTTT.